Listed below are T cell receptor beta chains from one sample, sequenced in a study of T cell changes during pregnancy in multiple sclerosis. TCRdb keeps only in-frame clones here, not all; method: immunoSEQ multiplex PCR. Of approximately 59,000 clones in the sample, under 95% were seen once. Material: peripheral blood, obtained in the third trimester of pregnancy. These receptors were taken from a female donor in good health, enrolled as a control in a pregnancy study. CDR3s leave out the opening cysteine and the closing phenylalanine or tryptophan.

v_call | cdr3_aa
TRBV28 | ARGGLAETQY
TRBV4-1 | ASSQDVTGAGYGYT
TRBV7-6 | ASSKGDSLDFFYGYT
TRBV7-9 | ASRPTDRTTNEKLF
TRBV29-1 | SALASAGYGYT
TRBV11-2 | ASSLDAGSSGANVLT
TRBV7-9 | ASSSVNQPQH
TRBV6-5 | ASRDRGFTGELF
TRBV29-1 | SVEGGPITEAF
TRBV14 | ASSPDPVSRRNEKLF
TRBV6-5 | ASRLAGGPSNEQF
TRBV19 | ASSMKRENSPLH
TRBV4-3 | ASSQEEGAGDTQY
TRBV5-1 | ASSLGDRNYGYT
TRBV28 | ASSYGEVGNTEAF
TRBV19 | ASSDRAGREAF
TRBV2 | ASRDHYGQDFAGNTIY
TRBV6-5 | ASRQLKNSPLH
TRBV28 | ASRGRDHQPQH
TRBV5-8 | ASSLATGGSTDTQY
TRBV9 | ASNRGGESYGYT
TRBV13 | ASSRGRGGAGRQY
TRBV7-7 | ASSLPMQPQH